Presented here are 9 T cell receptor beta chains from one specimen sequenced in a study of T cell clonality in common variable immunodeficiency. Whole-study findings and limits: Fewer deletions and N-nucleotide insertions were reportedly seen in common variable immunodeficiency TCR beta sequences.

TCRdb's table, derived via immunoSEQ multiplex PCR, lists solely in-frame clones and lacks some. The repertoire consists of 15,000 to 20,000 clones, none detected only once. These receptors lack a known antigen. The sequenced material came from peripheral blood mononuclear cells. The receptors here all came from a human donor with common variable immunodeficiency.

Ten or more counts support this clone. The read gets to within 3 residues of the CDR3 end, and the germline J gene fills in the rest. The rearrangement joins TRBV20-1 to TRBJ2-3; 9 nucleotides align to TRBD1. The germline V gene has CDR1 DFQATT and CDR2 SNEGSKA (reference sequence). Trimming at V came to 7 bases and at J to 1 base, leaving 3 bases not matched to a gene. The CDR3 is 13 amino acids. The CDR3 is CSGRTGGTDTQYF. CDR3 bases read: TGCAGTGGCCGGACAGGGGGCACAGATACG.

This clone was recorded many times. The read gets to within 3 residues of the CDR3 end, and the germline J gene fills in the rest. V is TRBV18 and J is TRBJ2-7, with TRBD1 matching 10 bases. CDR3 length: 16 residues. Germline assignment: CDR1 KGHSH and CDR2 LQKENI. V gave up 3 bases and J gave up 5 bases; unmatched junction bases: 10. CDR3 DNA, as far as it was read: TGTGCCAGCTCACCGTCGAGACAGGGGGCCGGCAACGAG. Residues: CASSPSRQGAGNE. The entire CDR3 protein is CASSPSRQGAGNEQYF.

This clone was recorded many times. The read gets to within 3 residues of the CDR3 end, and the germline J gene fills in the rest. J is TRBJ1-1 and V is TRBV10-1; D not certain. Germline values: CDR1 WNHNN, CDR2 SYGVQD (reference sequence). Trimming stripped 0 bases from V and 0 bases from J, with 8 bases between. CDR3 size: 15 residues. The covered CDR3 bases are TGCGCCAGCAGTGAGTCGAGGCCGCTGAACACTGAA. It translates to CASSESRPLNTE. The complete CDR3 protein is CASSESRPLNTEAFF.

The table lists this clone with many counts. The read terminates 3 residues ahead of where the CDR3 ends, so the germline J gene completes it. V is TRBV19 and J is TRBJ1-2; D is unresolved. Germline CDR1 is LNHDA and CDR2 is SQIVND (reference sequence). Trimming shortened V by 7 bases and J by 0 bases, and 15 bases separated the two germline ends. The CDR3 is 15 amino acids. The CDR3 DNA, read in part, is TGTGCCAGTACCCCGGGGAGGACCCCTAACTATGGC. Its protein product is CASTPGRTPNYG. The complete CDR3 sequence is CASTPGRTPNYGYTF. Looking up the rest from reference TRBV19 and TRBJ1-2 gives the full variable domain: DGGITQSPKYLFRKEGQNVTLSCEQNLNHDAMYWYRQDPGQGLRLIYYSQIVNDFQKGDIAEGYSVSREKKESFPLTVTSAQKNPTAFYLCASTPGRTPNYGYTFGSGTRLTVV.

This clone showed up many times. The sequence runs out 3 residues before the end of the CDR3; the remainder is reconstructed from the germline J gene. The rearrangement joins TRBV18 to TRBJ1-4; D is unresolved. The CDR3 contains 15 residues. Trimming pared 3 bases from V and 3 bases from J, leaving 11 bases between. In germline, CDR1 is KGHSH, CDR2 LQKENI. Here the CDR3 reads CASSPRHGSNEKLFF. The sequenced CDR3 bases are TGTGCCAGCTCACCCCGACACGGCTCTAATGAAAAA.

The CDR3 sequence: CASNPAVSNQPQHF. The CDR3 DNA, read in part, is TGTGCCAGTAACCCCGCAGTTAGCAATCAGCCC. The chain combines TRBV19 with TRBJ1-5; D gene ambiguous. The CDR3 end lies 3 residues beyond the end of the read and is filled in from the germline J gene. Per germline, CDR1 LNHDA and CDR2 SQIVND (reference sequence). V was pared by 7 bases and J by 0 bases, with 10 bases between. This CDR3 region has 14 residues.

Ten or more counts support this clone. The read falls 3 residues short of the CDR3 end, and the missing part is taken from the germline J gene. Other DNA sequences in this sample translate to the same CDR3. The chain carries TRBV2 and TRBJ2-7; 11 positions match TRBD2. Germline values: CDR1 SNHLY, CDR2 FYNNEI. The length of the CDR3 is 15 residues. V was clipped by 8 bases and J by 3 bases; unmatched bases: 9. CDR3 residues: CASGGLAATSYEQYF. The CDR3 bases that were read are TGTGCCAGCGGGGGACTAGCGGCTACGAGCTACGAG. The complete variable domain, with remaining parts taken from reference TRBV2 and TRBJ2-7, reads EPEVTQTPSHQVTQMGQEVILRCVPISNHLYFYWYRQILGQKVEFLVSFYNNEISEKSEIFDDQFSVERPDGSNFTLKIRSTKLEDSAMYFCASGGLAATSYEQYFGPGTRLTVT.

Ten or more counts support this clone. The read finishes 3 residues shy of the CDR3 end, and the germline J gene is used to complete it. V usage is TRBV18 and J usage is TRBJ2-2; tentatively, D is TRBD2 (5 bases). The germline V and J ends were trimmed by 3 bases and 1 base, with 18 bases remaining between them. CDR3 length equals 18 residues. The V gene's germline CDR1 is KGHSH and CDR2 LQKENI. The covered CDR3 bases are TGTGCCAGCTCACCTTTGGTCCTTAGCGAGGTGAACACCGGGGAG. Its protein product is CASSPLVLSEVNTGE. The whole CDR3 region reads CASSPLVLSEVNTGELFF.

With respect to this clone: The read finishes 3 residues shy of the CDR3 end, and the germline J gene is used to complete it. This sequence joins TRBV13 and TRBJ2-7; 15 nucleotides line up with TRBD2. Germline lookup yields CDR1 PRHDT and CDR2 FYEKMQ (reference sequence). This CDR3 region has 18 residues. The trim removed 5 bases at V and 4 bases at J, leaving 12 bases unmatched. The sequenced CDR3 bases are TGTGCCAGCAGCCTACCCCCGGGACTAGCGGGAGGAAGGTACGAG. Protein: CASSLPPGLAGGRYE. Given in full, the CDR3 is CASSLPPGLAGGRYEQYF.